These 28 T cell receptor beta chains came from one sample sequenced in a study of blood T cell repertoires in COVID-19. Measured with immunoSEQ multiplex PCR; TCRdb has only the in-frame clones, and not every one. The sample lists 150,000 to 200,000 clones, roughly 79% seen once, with around 12% in the top ten. The sample was peripheral blood. Receptors were obtained from a woman of 80 years or more with COVID-19, enrolled during active disease.

This sequence joins TRBV5-8 and TRBJ2-1; TRBD2 aligns across 9 bases. This CDR3 spans 15 amino acids. Losses at the gene ends were 0 bases for V and 6 bases for J; bases not matched to a gene: 4. The V gene's germline CDR1 is SGHTS and CDR2 YDEGEE. The CDR3 here is CASSLVLAGVNEQFF. The CDR3 nucleotides read TGTGCCAGCAGCTTGGTGTTAGCGGGAGTCAATGAGCAGTTCTTC.

The chain employs TRBV7-2 and TRBJ1-6; tentative D call: TRBD1 (5 bases). Germline V gene sequence: CDR1 SGHTA, CDR2 FQGNSA. The CDR3 sequence is 15 residues long. Trimming pared 1 base from V and 7 bases from J, leaving 11 bases between. Here the CDR3 reads CASSLDWQGNSPLHF. The CDR3 region has the DNA TGTGCCAGCAGCTTAGATTGGCAGGGCAATTCACCCCTCCACTTT.

This clone came up once. This chain uses TRBV5-1 with TRBJ2-4; D perhaps matches TRBD1 (6 bases). Germline-derived CDR1 and CDR2 are SGHRS and YFSETQ. The germline V and J ends were trimmed by 0 bases and 8 bases, with 18 bases remaining between them. The CDR3 consists of 16 residues. CDR3 residues: CASSLAQGAPSDIQYF. CDR3 sequence (DNA): TGCGCCAGCAGCTTGGCACAGGGCGCCCCTTCTGACATTCAGTACTTC. Variable domain in full (rest from reference TRBV5-1 and TRBJ2-4): KAGVTQTPRYLIKTRGQQVTLSCSPISGHRSVSWYQQTPGQGLQFLFEYFSETQRNKGNFPGRFSGRQFSNSRSEMNVSTLELGDSALYLCASSLAQGAPSDIQYFGAGTRLSVL.

The J gene is TRBJ1-2, the V gene TRBV5-1; 7 nucleotides line up with TRBD1. The CDR3 length is 13 residues. Germline CDR1 reads SGHRS; CDR2 reads YFSETQ. V lost 4 bases and J lost 8; bases outside the gene matches: 8. The CDR3 nucleotides are TGCGCCAGCAGCAATGACAGGGTGGAGGGCTACACCTTC. It specifies CASSNDRVEGYTF.

The chain couples TRBV2 to TRBJ2-2; 7 nucleotides match TRBD2. The J segment lost 5 bases and the V segment lost 6 bases, leaving 9 bases of the junction unmatched. CDR1 and CDR2 from the germline V gene are SNHLY and FYNNEI. This CDR3 is built from 15 residues. CDR3 nucleotides: TGTGCCAGCAGGGGCGGGAGCGGGCAGACCGGGGAGCTGTTTTTT. Its translation: CASRGGSGQTGELFF.

The chain links TRBV7-8 to TRBJ2-7; 8 positions agree with TRBD1. CDR3 length equals 16 residues. The V gene's germline CDR1 is SGHVS and CDR2 FQNEAQ. Unmatched junction bases numbered 8, after V lost 4 bases and J lost 0 bases. The CDR3 DNA sequence: TGTGCCAGCAGCTCCAGGGGGCACGTCATCTCCTACGAGCAGTACTTC. It is translated as CASSSRGHVISYEQYF.

The chain uses TRBV4-3 and TRBJ1-1, with a weak D call TRBD1 (6 bases). Germline V gives CDR1 LGHNA, CDR2 YSLEER. Trimming took 1 base from V and 3 from J, leaving 9 bases between them. CDR3 length: 14 residues. The CDR3 coding sequence is TGCGCCAGCAGCCAAGGGACAGTAGACACTGAAGCTTTCTTT. Protein product: CASSQGTVDTEAFF.

This chain connects TRBV20-1 to TRBJ1-2; D uncertain. Trimming stripped 1 base from V and 6 bases from J, with 3 bases between. Germline-derived CDR1 and CDR2 are DFQATT and SNEGSKA (reference sequence). The CDR3 contains 10 residues. CDR3 bases: TGCAGTGCTAGAGGGCATGGCTACACCTTC. Residues: CSARGHGYTF.

This clone is a singleton in its sample. The rearrangement joins TRBV9 to TRBJ2-3; D perhaps matches TRBD2 (5 bases). This CDR3 comprises 15 residues. V lost 3 bases and J 4 bases, leaving 15 bases between the germline ends. Per the germline V gene, CDR1 is SGDLS and CDR2 is YYNGEE. Written as DNA, the CDR3 is TGTGCCAGCAGCGAAGAGGGAGTAAGATCAGATACGCAGTATTTT. Translating it yields CASSEEGVRSDTQYF.

V is TRBV5-1 and J is TRBJ2-1; a possible D gene is TRBD2 (6 bases). Deletions cut 0 bases from V and 6 bases from J, with 13 bases between. The CDR3 consists of 15 residues. Germline V lookup: CDR1 SGHRS, CDR2 YFSETQ. This chain's CDR3 is CASSLVRGPPNEQFF. The CDR3 DNA sequence: TGCGCCAGCAGCTTGGTGCGGGGACCCCCCAATGAGCAGTTCTTC.

The chain recombines TRBV5-1 with TRBJ1-1; 7 nucleotides match TRBD1. There are 14 residues in the CDR3. CDR1 is SGHRS and CDR2 is YFSETQ in the germline V gene. V was clipped by 3 bases and J by 1 base; unmatched bases: 3. The CDR3 here is CASSSGQENTEAFF. Written as DNA, the CDR3 is TGCGCCAGCAGCTCAGGACAGGAGAACACTGAAGCTTTCTTT.

The chain couples TRBV29-1 to TRBJ1-2; D is unresolved. This CDR3 has 12 residues. Germline V gene data show CDR1 as SQVTM and CDR2 as ANQGSEA. V lost 4 bases and J 6 bases, leaving 12 bases between the germline ends. CDR3 nucleotides: TGCAGCGTTGCAAAGGAGAGGGATGGCTACACCTTC. Amino acid sequence: CSVAKERDGYTF. The full variable domain, with the rest looked up from reference TRBV29-1 and TRBJ1-2, is SAVISQKPSRDICQRGTSLTIQCQVDSQVTMMFWYRQQPGQSLTLIATANQGSEATYESGFVIDKFPISRPNLTFSTLTVSNMSPEDSSIYLCSVAKERDGYTFGSGTRLTVV.

The chain carries TRBV7-9 and TRBJ2-4; 7 bases fit TRBD2. The CDR3 has 18 residues. The trim removed 4 bases at V and 3 bases at J, leaving 15 bases unmatched. CDR1 is SEHNR, CDR2 FQNEAQ, per germline (reference sequence). The CDR3 DNA reads TGTGCCAGCAGCTCAAGGAGCGGGAAGCCGACTCACAAAAACATTCAGTACTTC. Residues: CASSSRSGKPTHKNIQYF.

The chain couples TRBV6-2 or TRBV6-3 to TRBJ1-1, with 7 bases that match TRBD1. The CDR3 sequence is 16 residues long. With V trimmed by 2 bases and J by 4 bases, 10 bases remained unmatched. Germline CDR1 reads MNHEY; CDR2 reads SVGEGT. The CDR3 protein is CASSYEAGGIGTEAFF. CDR3 bases: TGTGCCAGCAGTTACGAAGCAGGGGGAATCGGCACTGAAGCTTTCTTT.

The chain employs TRBV7-2 and TRBJ2-6; D not resolved. The CDR3 has 14 amino acids. V gave up 1 base and J gave up 2 bases, with 3 bases separating them. Germline V gives CDR1 SGHTA, CDR2 FQGNSA. The CDR3 here is CASSLGAGANVLTF. In DNA, the CDR3 is TGTGCCAGCAGCTTAGGAGCTGGGGCCAACGTCCTGACTTTC.

V gene TRBV7-6 combines with J gene TRBJ2-7; D may be TRBD1 (6 bases). Between the trimmed V and J ends, which lost 0 bases and 6 bases, there was a span of 12 bases. Germline V lookup: CDR1 SGHVS, CDR2 FNYEAQ. This CDR3 region has 14 residues. CDR3 loop: CASSLAQGRGEQYF. The CDR3 bases are TGTGCCAGCAGCTTAGCACAGGGAAGGGGCGAGCAGTACTTC.

This sequence joins TRBV4-1 and TRBJ2-7, with 8 bases aligning to TRBD2. After removal of 2 bases from V and 0 bases from J, the junction contained 9 bases not matched to a gene. This CDR3 has 17 amino acids. Germline loops: CDR1 MGHRA, CDR2 YSYEKL. The CDR3 DNA reads as TGCGCCAGCAGCCAAAGTGAGGGTAGCGGGACCTCCTACGAGCAGTACTTC. Translated, it gives CASSQSEGSGTSYEQYF.

In this sample, this clone turned up once. The V call is TRBV5-4, the J call TRBJ1-2, with TRBD1 identical over 7 bases. The CDR3 covers 13 residues. CDR1 and CDR2 from the germline V gene are SGHNT and YYREEE (reference sequence). The ends lost 3 bases at V and 7 bases at J; junction bases unmatched: 6. The CDR3 loop is CASSWDSLRGYTF. The CDR3 bases are TGTGCCAGCAGCTGGGACAGTCTGCGTGGCTACACCTTC.

CDR3 bases: TGTGCCAGCAGCCAAGAACGAGCGCACACGGGTGGCTACACCTTC. Translation gives CASSQERAHTGGYTF. The V and J genes are TRBV3-1 (or the pseudogene TRBV3-2) and TRBJ1-2; D is unresolved. There are 15 residues in the CDR3. Germline V gene data show CDR1 as LGHDT and CDR2 as YNNKEL (reference sequence). Trimming removed 0 bases from V and 7 bases from J, with 15 bases in between.

This CDR3 is CASLRREGGEQYF. DNA for the CDR3: TGTGCCAGCTTAAGGCGGGAGGGGGGAGAGCAGTACTTC. The chain couples TRBV7-8 to TRBJ2-7, with 9 bases that match TRBD2. Germline-derived CDR1 and CDR2 are SGHVS and FQNEAQ. J gave up 7 bases and V 8 bases, and 9 bases lay outside the gene matches. The CDR3 runs 13 residues.

This clone came up a few times. J is TRBJ1-5 and V is TRBV4-2, with TRBD1 identical over 7 bases. Germline lookup yields CDR1 LGHNA and CDR2 YNFKEQ. The CDR3 is 18 residues long. V trimming: 0 bases; J trimming: 6 bases; junction bases outside the gene matches: 14. The CDR3 DNA follows: TGTGCCAGCAGCCAAGATGAAACCCGGGACAGTCCCTTTCAGCCCCAGCATTTT. The encoded protein is CASSQDETRDSPFQPQHF.

Turning to this clone: In the same sample, other DNA sequences code for this CDR3. The CDR3 loop reads CASSIGGNQPQHF. The CDR3 DNA sequence: TGTGCCAGTAGTATAGGAGGGAATCAGCCCCAGCATTTT. The gene calls are TRBV19 and TRBJ1-5; unclear D gene. Germline V gene data show CDR1 as LNHDA and CDR2 as SQIVND (reference sequence). Between the trimmed V and J ends, which lost 1 base and 4 bases, there was a span of 5 bases. This CDR3 contains 13 residues. Complete variable domain (other parts from reference TRBV19 and TRBJ1-5): DGGITQSPKYLFRKEGQNVTLSCEQNLNHDAMYWYRQDPGQGLRLIYYSQIVNDFQKGDIAEGYSVSREKKESFPLTVTSAQKNPTAFYLCASSIGGNQPQHFGDGTRLSIL.

The chain combines TRBV10-1 with TRBJ2-7, with TRBD2 matching over 11 bases. CDR3 length: 16 residues. J was trimmed by 2 bases and V by 8 bases; bases with no gene match: 11. Germline loops: CDR1 WNHNN, CDR2 SYGVQD (reference sequence). CDR3 protein: CASQLAGAPKTYEQYF. CDR3 nucleotide sequence: TGCGCCAGCCAACTAGCGGGAGCTCCAAAAACCTACGAGCAGTACTTC.

The V call is TRBV7-9, the J call TRBJ2-2; 8 bases match TRBD2. V lost 8 bases and J lost 3; bases outside the gene matches: 11. The CDR3 runs 16 residues. In germline, CDR1 is SEHNR, CDR2 FQNEAQ (reference sequence). The DNA for the CDR3 is TGTGCCAGCTCCCCCCGGGGGGGGACGGACACCGGGGAGCTGTTTTTT. Translation: CASSPRGGTDTGELFF.

The V and J genes are TRBV5-1 and TRBJ2-1, with D perhaps TRBD2 (6 bases). Germline CDR1 is SGHRS and CDR2 is YFSETQ. This CDR3 comprises 15 residues. Trimming cost V 0 bases and J 3 bases, with 10 bases left between them. CDR3 residues: CASSLGGTFYNEQFF. CDR3 in DNA: TGCGCCAGCAGCTTGGGGGGGACTTTCTACAATGAGCAGTTCTTC.

The V gene is TRBV7-9, the J gene TRBJ2-1; 9 bases line up with TRBD2. The CDR3 has 18 amino acids. Germline V CDR1 and CDR2: SEHNR, FQNEAQ (reference sequence). Trimming removed 2 bases from V and 9 bases from J; junction bases left unmatched: 17. The CDR3 DNA follows: TGTGCCAGCAGCTTATCTTTGCTAGCGGGGAGGGCCAATCGTGAGCAGTTCTTC. Encoded protein: CASSLSLLAGRANREQFF. Drawing the rest from reference TRBV7-9 and TRBJ2-1, the complete variable domain is DTGVSQNPRHKITKRGQNVTFRCDPISEHNRLYWYRQTLGQGPEFLTYFQNEAQLEKSRLLSDRFSAERPKGSFSTLEIQRTEQGDSAMYLCASSLSLLAGRANREQFFGPGTRLTVL.

As regards this clone: The junction departs from the called germline gene at one end, perhaps through a read error. The gene calls are TRBV28 and TRBJ1-6; perhaps TRBD1 as D (6 bases). This CDR3 has 19 amino acids. The germline CDR1 and CDR2 sequences are MDHEN and SYDVKM. This CDR3 reads CASSPIRQAEAFYNSPPHF. The CDR3 DNA follows: TGTGCCAGCAGCCCCATTAGACAGGCGGAAGCTTTTTATAATTCACCCCCCCACTTT.

The count of this clone is one. This sequence joins TRBV11-3 and TRBJ1-3; D might be TRBD1 (5 bases). Germline assignment: CDR1 SGHNT and CDR2 YENEEA. V dropped 6 bases and J dropped 4 bases, with 7 bases sitting between them. CDR3 length equals 12 residues. The CDR3 DNA follows: TGTGCCAGCAGACGGGGGGGAAACACCATATATTTT. This codes for CASRRGGNTIYF.